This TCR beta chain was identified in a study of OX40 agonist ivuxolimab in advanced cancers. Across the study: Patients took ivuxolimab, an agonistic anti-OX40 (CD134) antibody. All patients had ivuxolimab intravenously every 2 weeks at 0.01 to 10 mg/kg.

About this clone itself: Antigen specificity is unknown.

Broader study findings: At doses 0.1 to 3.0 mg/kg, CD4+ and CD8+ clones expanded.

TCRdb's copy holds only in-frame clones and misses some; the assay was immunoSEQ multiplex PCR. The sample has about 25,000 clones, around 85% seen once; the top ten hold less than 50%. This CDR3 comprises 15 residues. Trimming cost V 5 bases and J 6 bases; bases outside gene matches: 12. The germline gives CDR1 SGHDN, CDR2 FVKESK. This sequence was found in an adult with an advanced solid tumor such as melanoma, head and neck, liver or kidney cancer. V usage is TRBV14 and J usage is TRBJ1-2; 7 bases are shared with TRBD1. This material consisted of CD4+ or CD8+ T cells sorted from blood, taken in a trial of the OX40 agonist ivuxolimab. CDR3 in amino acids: CASSLPGQPLDGYTF. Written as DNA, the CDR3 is TGTGCCAGCAGCTTGCCGGGACAGCCTTTAGATGGCTACACCTTC.